This is a list of T cell receptor beta chains from one sample in a study of T cells after posttransplantation cyclophosphamide. Using immunoSEQ multiplex PCR, the repertoire was profiled, and TCRdb retains in-frame clones only, with some absent. Of 42,000 or so clones in the sample, less than 95% were seen once. The sample in question was PBMCs, obtained 55 to 70 days after allogeneic stem cell transplant with posttransplant cyclophosphamide. These TCRs come from a male patient between 60 and 69 years old who received an allogeneic stem cell transplant from a related donor and was CMV-positive. The T cells may partly be graft donor cells. The CDR3 runs from the conserved cysteine through the conserved F or W. The D gene is left open where the match is weak. For some rows the clone size is stated as once, few or many, or as a class when expanded; others skip it.

d_call j_call v_call clone_size cdr3_aa cdr3_nt
. TRBJ1-5 TRBV5-6 . CASSLVSGNSNQPQHF TGTGCCAGCAGCTTGGTGTCAGGCAATAGCAATCAGCCCCAGCATTTT
TRBD2 TRBJ2-7 TRBV5-1 . CASSPIGGAYEQYF TGCGCCAGCAGCCCCATTGGGGGGGCCTACGAGCAGTACTTC
. TRBJ1-2 TRBV7-9 . CASSLEQEESGYTF TGTGCCAGCAGCTTAGAACAGGAAGAGAGTGGCTACACCTTC
. TRBJ1-1 TRBV9 few CASSVALWTDQVFF TGTGCCAGCAGCGTCGCTCTGTGGACAGATCAAGTTTTCTTT
. TRBJ2-2 TRBV28 . CASSRNTGELFF TGTGCCAGCAGTCGGAACACCGGGGAGCTGTTTTTT
. TRBJ1-6 TRBV10-3 . CAIRAGDNSPLHF TGTGCCATCAGGGCAGGGGATAATTCACCCCTCCACTTT
TRBD1 TRBJ2-4 TRBV9 . CASSVDTGDIQYF TGTGCCAGCAGCGTAGATACAGGGGACATTCAGTACTTC
. TRBJ1-2 TRBV5-1 . CASSLDQTETRLYGYTF TGCGCCAGCAGCTTGGACCAGACAGAGACACGTCTCTATGGCTACACCTTC
TRBD1 TRBJ1-5 TRBV7-9 . CASSPSGDSHNQPQHF TGTGCCAGCAGTCCCTCGGGGGACAGCCACAATCAGCCCCAGCATTTT
. TRBJ1-1 TRBV18 once CASSPMGGTEAFF TGTGCCAGCTCACCGATGGGAGGCACTGAAGCTTTCTTT
. TRBJ1-1 TRBV5-5 . CASSLDTQAEAFF TGTGCCAGCAGCTTGGACACGCAGGCTGAAGCTTTCTTT
. TRBJ2-7 TRBV4-1 . CASSPTGRANEQYF TGCGCCAGCAGCCCCACGGGAAGGGCCAACGAGCAGTACTTC
TRBD1 TRBJ2-2 TRBV27 . CASSLSGTGHPGELFF TGTGCCAGCAGTTTATCGGGGACAGGCCATCCCGGGGAGCTGTTTTTT
TRBD2 TRBJ2-2 TRBV2 . CASTPGEGLVTGELFF TGTGCCAGCACCCCGGGGGAGGGGTTGGTCACCGGGGAGCTGTTTTTT
TRBD1 TRBJ1-2 TRBV6-5 . CASSPWDRGGYTF TGTGCCAGCAGTCCCTGGGACAGGGGCGGCTACACCTTC
TRBD1 TRBJ1-1 TRBV2 . CASSKGQENTEAFF TGTGCCAGCAGTAAGGGACAGGAGAACACTGAAGCTTTCTTT
. TRBJ2-6 TRBV6-5 . CASSSSGTFGANVLTF TGTGCCAGCAGTTCCTCCGGGACTTTTGGGGCCAACGTCCTGACTTTC
TRBD2 TRBJ2-5 TRBV18 . CASSPRGGEKTQYF TGTGCCAGCTCTCCGCGCGGGGGAGAAAAGACCCAGTACTTC
TRBD2 TRBJ2-5 TRBV29-1 . CSVGFTSGETQYF TGCAGCGTTGGTTTTACTAGCGGGGAGACCCAGTACTTC
TRBD2 TRBJ2-3 TRBV29-1 . CSVAGLAGPTDTQYF TGCAGCGTCGCAGGACTAGCGGGGCCCACAGATACGCAGTATTTT
. TRBJ1-6 TRBV4-1 . CASSRLQAGNSPLHF TGCGCCAGCAGCCGTCTCCAGGCTGGGAATTCACCCCTCCACTTT
. TRBJ1-2 TRBV27 . CASSLSGRASGYTF TGTGCCAGCAGTTTATCGGGCAGGGCCTCTGGCTACACCTTC
TRBD1 TRBJ1-1 TRBV19 . CASSSRQGFRSEAFF TGTGCCAGTAGTTCCCGACAGGGTTTTCGGTCTGAAGCTTTCTTT